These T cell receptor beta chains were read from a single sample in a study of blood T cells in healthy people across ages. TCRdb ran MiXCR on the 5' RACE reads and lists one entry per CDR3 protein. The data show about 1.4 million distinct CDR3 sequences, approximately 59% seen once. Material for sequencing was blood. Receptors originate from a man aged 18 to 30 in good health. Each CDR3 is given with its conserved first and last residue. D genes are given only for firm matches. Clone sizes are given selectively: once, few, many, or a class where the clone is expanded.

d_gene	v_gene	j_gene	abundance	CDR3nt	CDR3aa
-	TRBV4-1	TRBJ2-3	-	TGCGCCAGCAGCCCAAGGCGTCTACGCACAGATACGCAGTATTTT	CASSPRRLRTDTQYF
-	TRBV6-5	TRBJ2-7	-	TGTGCCAGCAGCCTTTGGGGGGTTCCTACCTACGAGCAGTACTTC	CASSLWGVPTYEQYF
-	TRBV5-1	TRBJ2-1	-	TGCGCCAGCAGCTTATACGGGCCTCCGAACCCCTACAATGAGCAGTTCTTC	CASSLYGPPNPYNEQFF
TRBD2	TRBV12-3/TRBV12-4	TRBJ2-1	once	TGTGCCAGCAGTTATCGGCTAGCGGGAGATGGTTCCTACAATGAGCAGTTCTTC	CASSYRLAGDGSYNEQFF
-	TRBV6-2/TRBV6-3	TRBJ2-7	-	TGTACCAGCAGTGATCGAGGGGCAGGGGATACCTACGAGCAGTACTTC	CTSSDRGAGDTYEQYF
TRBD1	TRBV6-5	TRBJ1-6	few	TGTGCCAGCAGTTGGCAGGGGGGTTATTCACCCCTCCACTTT	CASSWQGGYSPLHF
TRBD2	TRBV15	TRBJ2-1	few	TGTGCCACCAGCAGAGGACTAGCGCGCTCCTACAATGAGCAGTTCTTC	CATSRGLARSYNEQFF
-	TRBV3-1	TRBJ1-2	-	TGTGCCAGCAGCACCTACAGGGTTCCTAACTATGGCTACACCTTC	CASSTYRVPNYGYTF
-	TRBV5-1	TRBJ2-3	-	TGCGCCAGCAGCTTGGGACAGTTTTCCGCAGATACGCAGTATTTT	CASSLGQFSADTQYF
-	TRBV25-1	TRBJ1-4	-	TGTGCCAGCAGTTCCCTCGACAGTAATGAAAAACTGTTTTTT	CASSSLDSNEKLFF
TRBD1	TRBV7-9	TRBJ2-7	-	TGTGCCAGCAGCCGGACAGGGGTTGACTACGAGCAGTACTTC	CASSRTGVDYEQYF
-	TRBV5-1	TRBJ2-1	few	TGCGCCAGCAGTTTATCTAGGGGCTCCTACAATGAGCAGTTCTTC	CASSLSRGSYNEQFF
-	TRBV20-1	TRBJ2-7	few	TGCAGTGCTAGAGAGAGTAGCAGGGAGGTGTATGAGCAGTACTTC	CSARESSREVYEQYF
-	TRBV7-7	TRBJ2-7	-	TGTGCTAGCAGCTTAGCGCCGGCAGGGATCTACGAGCAGTACTTC	CASSLAPAGIYEQYF
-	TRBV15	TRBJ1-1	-	TGTGCCACCAGCCATCTAACTGAAGCTTTCTTT	CATSHLTEAFF
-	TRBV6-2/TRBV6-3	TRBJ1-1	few	TGTGCCAGCAGTGGGGAGGACACTGAAGCTTTCTTT	CASSGEDTEAFF
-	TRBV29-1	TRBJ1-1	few	TGTAGCGTTGAGTTGGGGACGGACACTGAAGCTTTCTTT	CSVELGTDTEAFF
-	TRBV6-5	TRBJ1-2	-	TGTGCCAGCAGTCCCCTACAGGGTCCTTACCAGTATGGCTACACCTTC	CASSPLQGPYQYGYTF
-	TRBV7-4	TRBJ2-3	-	TGTGCCAGCAGGGAAGGGCACAGCCTAAGCACAGATACGCAGTATTTT	CASREGHSLSTDTQYF
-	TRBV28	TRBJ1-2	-	TGTGCCAGCAGTTTATACCGGGGGGGCAACTATGGCTACACCTTC	CASSLYRGGNYGYTF
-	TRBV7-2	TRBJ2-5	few	TGTGCCAGCAGCTTAGATTTGTATCCTTTGTACTTC	CASSLDLYPLYF
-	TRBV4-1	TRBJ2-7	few	TGCGCCAGCAGCCAAGACCTCAGGTCCTACGAGCAGTACTTC	CASSQDLRSYEQYF
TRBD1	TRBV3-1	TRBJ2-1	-	TGTGCCAGCAGCCCTTACAGGGGGCCGGTCAATGAGCAGTTCTTC	CASSPYRGPVNEQFF
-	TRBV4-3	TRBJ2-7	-	TGCGCCAGCAGCCAAGATAGTTCCGCCTACGAGCAGTACTTC	CASSQDSSAYEQYF
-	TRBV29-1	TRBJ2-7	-	TGCAGCGTTGAAGATCGAGGGACGAAATACTACGAGCAGTACTTC	CSVEDRGTKYYEQYF
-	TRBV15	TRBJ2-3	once	TGTGCCACCAGCCGGTTTCGGACAGAGACGCAGTATTTT	CATSRFRTETQYF
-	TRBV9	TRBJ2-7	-	TGTGCCAGCGCCCTAGTTGGGGGATTCGGCGAGCAGTACTTC	CASALVGGFGEQYF
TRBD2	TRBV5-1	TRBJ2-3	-	TGCGCCAGCAGCCCTCAACTAGCGGGAGTTGGAGATACGCAGTATTTT	CASSPQLAGVGDTQYF
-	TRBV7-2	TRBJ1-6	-	TGTGCCAGCAGCTTAGTGGGGAGGGCCTATAATTCACCCCTCCACTTT	CASSLVGRAYNSPLHF
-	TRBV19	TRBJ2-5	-	TGTGCCAGTAGTAAACAGCGGCAAGAGACCCAGTACTTC	CASSKQRQETQYF
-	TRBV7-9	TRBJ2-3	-	TGTGCCAGCAGCTTAGGGCATGATACGCAGTATTTT	CASSLGHDTQYF
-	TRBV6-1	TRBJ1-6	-	TGTGCCAGCAGTGAAATTGGGGGAATTTATAATTCACCCCTCCACTTT	CASSEIGGIYNSPLHF
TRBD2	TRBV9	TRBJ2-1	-	TGTGCCAGCAGCGTGGAGGAACTAGCGGGAGGGCTTACCTACAATGAGCAGTTCTTC	CASSVEELAGGLTYNEQFF
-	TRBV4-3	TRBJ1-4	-	TGCGCCAGCGCTGGGAGGGTATCAACTAATGAAAAACTGTTTTTT	CASAGRVSTNEKLFF
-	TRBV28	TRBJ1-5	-	TGTGCCAGCAGTTTTGACTTCAATCAGCCCCAGCATTTT	CASSFDFNQPQHF
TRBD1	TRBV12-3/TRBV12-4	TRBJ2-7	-	TGTGCCAGCAGCCCTGGGACAGACCAATACGAGCAGTACTTC	CASSPGTDQYEQYF
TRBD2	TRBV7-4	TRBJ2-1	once	TGTGCCAGCAGCTCTGGGACTAGCGGGATAAGCTCCTGCAATGAGCAGTTCTTC	CASSSGTSGISSCNEQFF
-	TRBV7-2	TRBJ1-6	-	TGTGCCAGCACGGCGGTCCTCAAGTCACCCCTCCACTTT	CASTAVLKSPLHF
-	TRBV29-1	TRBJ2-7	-	TGCAGCGTTGAGAGTAACACTTACGAGCAGTACTTC	CSVESNTYEQYF
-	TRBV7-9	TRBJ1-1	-	TGTGCCAGCAGCTTAGCTTCGGGCCCGAACACTGAAGCTTTCTTT	CASSLASGPNTEAFF
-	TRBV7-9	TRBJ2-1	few	TGTGCCAGCAGCTTACAAAGCAATGAGCAGTTCTTC	CASSLQSNEQFF
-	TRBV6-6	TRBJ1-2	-	TGTGCCAGCAGCCTGACGAGGGTTGGTGGCTACACCTTC	CASSLTRVGGYTF